A single T cell receptor beta chain is shown here with its context. Antigen specificity is unknown. Reverse transcribing all isolated RNA meant expressed TCRB transcripts were sequenced. The repertoire was sequenced with immunoSEQ multiplex PCR; TCRdb's copy has only in-frame clones and lacks some. Here the sample spans hundreds of thousands of clones, around 16% being singletons. This record belongs to a study of beta chain features in type 1 diabetes. In the study overall: Age, gender and cell yields were similar between patients and healthy donors. Study-wide results and caveats: Over-representation of high TCR-expressing cells was a possible consequence of cDNA sequencing.

CDR1 and CDR2 from the germline V gene are LGHNA and YSLEER. With V trimmed by 3 bases and J by 5 bases, 8 bases remained unmatched. CDR3 length equals 15 residues. Per donor, one heparinised blood draw averaged approximately 120 mL. Researchers reported sorting CD4+ naive, central memory, regulatory and stem cell-like memory cells via CD45RO/CCR7/CD25/CD127/CD95/CD27. The chain links TRBV4-3 to TRBJ2-5, with TRBD1 identical over 8 bases. This receptor was identified in a man aged 18 to 35 in good health. Sequencing input: naive CD4+ T cells from blood. CDR3 sequence (DNA): TGCGCCAGCAGCCACGAGACAGGGGTGAGGGAGACCCAGTACTTC. Protein: CASSHETGVRETQYF.